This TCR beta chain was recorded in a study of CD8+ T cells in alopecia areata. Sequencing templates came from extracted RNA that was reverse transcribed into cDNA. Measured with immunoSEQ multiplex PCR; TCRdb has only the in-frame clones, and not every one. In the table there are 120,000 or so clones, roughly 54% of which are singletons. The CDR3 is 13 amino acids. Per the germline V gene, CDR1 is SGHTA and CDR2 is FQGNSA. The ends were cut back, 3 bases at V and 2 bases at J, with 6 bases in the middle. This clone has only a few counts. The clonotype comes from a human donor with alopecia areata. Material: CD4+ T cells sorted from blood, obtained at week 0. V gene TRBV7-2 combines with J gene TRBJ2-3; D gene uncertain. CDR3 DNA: TGTGCCAGCAGCTTCCCCTCCACAGATACGCAGTATTTT. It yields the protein CASSFPSTDTQYF. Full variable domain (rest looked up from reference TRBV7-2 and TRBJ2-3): GAGVSQSPSNKVTEKGKDVELRCDPISGHTALYWYRQSLGQGLEFLIYFQGNSAPDKSGLPSDRFSAERTGGSVSTLTIQRTQQEDSAVYLCASSFPSTDTQYFGPGTRLTVL.